Shown below are 26 T cell receptor beta chains from a single sample sequenced in a study of T cells in Graves' hyperthyroidism and ophthalmopathy. From RNA transcripts, TCR beta CDR3 regions were amplified. The study used the HTBI primer set for a first-round RT-PCR of the TCR CDR3. TCRdb re-analysed the multiplex PCR reads in MiXCR, keeping a single row per CDR3 protein. Here the sample spans approximately 430,000 distinct CDR3 sequences, 15% to 19% being singletons. Input material: blood. The receptors come from a woman in her late teens or twenties with Graves' hyperthyroidism.

This clonotype appeared many times. The chain joins TRBV12-3 or TRBV12-4 to TRBJ2-1; D unclear. This CDR3 contains 13 residues. The ends were cut back, 4 bases at V and 5 bases at J, with 9 bases in the middle. CDR3 loop: CASSSDIHNEQFF. DNA for the CDR3: TGTGCCAGCAGTTCTGACATCCACAATGAGCAGTTCTTC.

This clonotype appeared a few times. The chain combines TRBV5-1 with TRBJ2-5; TRBD1 matches at 8 bases. V was pared by 2 bases and J by 4 bases, with 7 bases of the junction left unmatched. CDR3 length: 15 amino acids. CDR1 is SGHRS, CDR2 YFSETQ, per germline. CDR3 region: CASSFPGQGRETQYF. CDR3 DNA sequence: TGCGCCAGCAGCTTCCCCGGACAGGGCCGAGAGACCCAGTACTTC.

In its sample, this clonotype was seen a few times. J is TRBJ2-2 and V is TRBV28; TRBD2 matches 8 bases. The CDR3 extends over 14 amino acids. CDR1 MDHEN and CDR2 SYDVKM come from the germline V gene. Germline trimming cut 7 bases from V and 6 bases from J; bases unmatched to any gene: 7. This CDR3 is CASNPGGPPGELFF. In nucleotides, the CDR3 is TGTGCCAGCAACCCGGGAGGGCCTCCCGGGGAGCTGTTTTTT. The full variable domain, its missing parts supplied by reference TRBV28 and TRBJ2-2, is DVKVTQSSRYLVKRTGEKVFLECVQDMDHENMFWYRQDPGLGLRLIYFSYDVKMKEKGDIPEGYSVSREKKERFSLILESASTNQTSMYLCASNPGGPPGELFFGEGSRLTVL.

This clonotype was counted only a few times. This sequence joins TRBV7-2 and TRBJ2-1; D not resolved. V was pared by 4 bases and J by 6 bases, with 13 bases between. The CDR3 has 14 residues. In germline, CDR1 is SGHTA, CDR2 FQGNSA. CDR3 residues: CASSWSGRLNEQFF. CDR3 DNA: TGTGCCAGCAGCTGGAGTGGTCGTCTCAATGAGCAGTTCTTC.

This clonotype was counted many times. The chain carries TRBV13 and TRBJ2-7, with D maybe TRBD1 (5 bases). Germline assignment: CDR1 PRHDT and CDR2 FYEKMQ (reference sequence). The CDR3 contains 13 residues. Deletions cut 6 bases from V and 1 base from J, with 10 bases between. The CDR3 bases are TGTGCCAGCAGATTTACAGGTTCCTACGAGCAGTACTTC. As protein: CASRFTGSYEQYF.

This clonotype was counted many times. The rearrangement links TRBV6-1 to TRBJ2-2, with no clear D. Germline CDR1 is MNHNS and CDR2 is SASEGT. Between the trimmed V and J ends, which lost 5 bases and 3 bases, there was a span of 4 bases. This CDR3 has 12 residues. The CDR3: CASSYDTGELFF. Written as DNA, the CDR3 is TGTGCCAGCAGTTATGACACCGGGGAGCTGTTTTTT.

This clonotype was counted many times. The genes are TRBV3-1 and TRBJ2-1; D ambiguous. The CDR3 totals 17 residues. The ends were cut back, 1 base at V and 0 bases at J, with 13 bases in the middle. CDR1 is LGHDT, CDR2 YNNKEL, per germline (reference sequence). DNA for the CDR3: TGTGCCAGCAGCCAAGGTCATCTAGAGAGCTCCTACAATGAGCAGTTCTTC. It specifies CASSQGHLESSYNEQFF.

About this clonotype: A much larger clone sits a single nucleotide away, making a read error possible. The V call is TRBV10-3, the J call TRBJ2-3; TRBD1 matches at 7 bases. Germline values: CDR1 ENHRY, CDR2 SYGVKD. This CDR3 contains 16 residues. Trimming removed 5 bases from V and 2 bases from J; junction bases left unmatched: 10. The CDR3 DNA is TGTGCCATCAGTACTGGGACAGCTTCATCCACAGATACGCAGTATTTT. As protein: CAISTGTASSTDTQYF.

This clonotype was seen only a few times. V usage is TRBV19 and J usage is TRBJ2-2; TRBD2 matches at 7 bases. The ends lost 5 bases at V and 1 base at J; junction bases unmatched: 7. Germline V gene sequence: CDR1 LNHDA, CDR2 SQIVND (reference sequence). This CDR3 has 16 residues. CDR3 nucleotide sequence: TGTGCCAGTAGTCCCGGGAGCGGGGAGAACACCGGGGAGCTGTTTTTT. Translation: CASSPGSGENTGELFF. The full variable domain, completed using reference TRBV19 and TRBJ2-2, is DGGITQSPKYLFRKEGQNVTLSCEQNLNHDAMYWYRQDPGQGLRLIYYSQIVNDFQKGDIAEGYSVSREKKESFPLTVTSAQKNPTAFYLCASSPGSGENTGELFFGEGSRLTVL.

This clonotype was counted ten times or more. This rearrangement joins TRBV6-2 or TRBV6-3 to TRBJ2-7, with D perhaps being TRBD1 or TRBD2 (6 bases each). This CDR3 spans 17 amino acids. The ends were cut back, 3 bases at V and 6 bases at J, with 24 bases in the middle. Germline-derived CDR1 and CDR2 are MNHEY and SVGEGT. The CDR3 loop is CASSYSRSGGRDFEQYF. The CDR3 DNA reads as TGTGCCAGCAGTTATTCCCGTTCCGGGGGCAGGGATTTCGAGCAGTACTTC.

The V gene is TRBV4-1, the J gene TRBJ1-1; 7 bases are a match to TRBD1. The V gene end was trimmed by 3 bases and the J gene end by 2 bases; junction bases not matched to a gene: 6. The CDR3 runs to 15 residues. CDR1 is MGHRA, CDR2 YSYEKL, per germline. The CDR3, as DNA: TGCGCCAGCAGCCAGGGACAGAGAATAAACACTGAAGCTTTCTTT. This codes for CASSQGQRINTEAFF.

This clonotype was picked up many times. V gene TRBV13 combines with J gene TRBJ2-2, with a possible D match to TRBD2 (5 bases). Germline V CDR1 and CDR2: PRHDT, FYEKMQ (reference sequence). The CDR3 is made up of 15 amino acids. Trimming took 2 bases from V and 1 from J, leaving 8 bases between them. Here the CDR3 DNA reads TGTGCCAGCAGCTTATTTCGGGGGAACACCGGGGAGCTGTTTTTT. Translation: CASSLFRGNTGELFF.

This clonotype was picked up many times. The V call is TRBV10-3, the J call TRBJ2-5, with a tentative D call TRBD2 (5 bases). V was clipped by 6 bases and J by 5 bases, with 16 bases between them. The CDR3 covers 14 residues. Per germline, CDR1 ENHRY and CDR2 SYGVKD. The CDR3 DNA reads as TGTGCCATCAGGGGTTCTAAAACGGGGGAGACCCAGTACTTC. This codes for CAIRGSKTGETQYF.

This clonotype was counted only a few times. The chain carries TRBV5-1 and TRBJ1-2; 7 bases fit TRBD1. The V gene's germline CDR1 is SGHRS and CDR2 YFSETQ. V was pared by 1 base and J by 6 bases, with 6 bases of the junction left unmatched. The CDR3 contains 14 residues. The CDR3 region is CASSLTGRGDGYTF. The CDR3 coding sequence is TGCGCCAGCAGCTTGACTGGCAGGGGGGATGGCTACACCTTC.

Ten or more counts support this clonotype. This chain connects TRBV20-1 to TRBJ1-4; D is unresolved. Germline values: CDR1 DFQATT, CDR2 SNEGSKA (reference sequence). V was pared by 2 bases and J by 7 bases, with 11 bases between. The CDR3 runs 13 residues. The CDR3 spells CSARWEGSEKLFF. In DNA form, the CDR3 reads TGCAGTGCTAGATGGGAGGGATCTGAAAAACTGTTTTTT.

This chain links TRBV15 with TRBJ2-1; TRBD2 might be the D (6 bases). Germline CDR1 LNHNV, CDR2 YYDKDF (reference sequence). The CDR3 runs to 16 residues. V was clipped by 5 bases and J by 7 bases, with 21 bases between them. CDR3 in amino acids: CATSGPFRGAGNEQFF. CDR3 nucleotide sequence: TGTGCCACCAGCGGCCCCTTTCGAGGCGCGGGGAATGAGCAGTTCTTC.

In its sample, this clonotype was seen a few times. V usage is TRBV29-1 and J usage is TRBJ1-1; possibly TRBD1 for D (6 bases). Germline values: CDR1 SQVTM, CDR2 ANQGSEA. V was pared by 4 bases and J by 1 base, with 10 bases between. This CDR3 contains 13 residues. For the CDR3, the DNA is TGCAGCGTTGGGGGGCTCCCGAACACTGAAGCTTTCTTT. Its translation: CSVGGLPNTEAFF.

V gene TRBV12-3 or TRBV12-4 combines with J gene TRBJ1-2; D gene ambiguous. The CDR3 runs to 12 residues. The V gene lost 2 bases and the J gene lost 7 bases, with 8 bases spanning the gap. The CDR3 sequence is CASSLRISGYTF. CDR3 DNA sequence: TGTGCCAGCAGTTTAAGAATCAGTGGCTACACCTTC.

The chain uses TRBV28 and TRBJ2-4; D is uncertain. Per germline, CDR1 MDHEN and CDR2 SYDVKM. The CDR3 has 16 residues. V was pared by 3 bases and J by 8 bases, with 20 bases between. The CDR3 region has the DNA TGTGCCAGCAGTTTTTTCGTCGACCCCCTTCCCCACATTCAGTACTTC. Its protein product is CASSFFVDPLPHIQYF.

This clonotype has only a few counts. This chain's CDR3 is CATSRGPGTGRIAFF. CDR3 DNA: TGTGCCACCAGCAGAGGTCCCGGGACAGGGAGAATAGCTTTCTTT. V is TRBV15 and J is TRBJ1-1; 9 positions agree with TRBD1. V dropped 1 base and J dropped 10; count of bases not matched to a gene: 10. CDR1 LNHNV and CDR2 YYDKDF come from the germline V gene (reference sequence). The CDR3 is 15 amino acids.

This chain links TRBV7-3 with TRBJ2-2, with D unclear. The germline CDR1 and CDR2 sequences are SGHTA and FQGTGA. The CDR3 is made up of 15 amino acids. V was shortened by 5 bases and J by 4 bases, with 14 bases between the two germline ends. The chain's CDR3 is CASSLRSSATGELFF. The CDR3 coding sequence is TGTGCCAGCAGCCTCAGGAGCAGCGCCACCGGGGAGCTGTTTTTT.

This clonotype has only a few counts. At one boundary the junction diverges from the germline segment, which might be a read error. CDR3 in DNA: TGCGCCAGCAACCGAGCGGGAGACTCCAACGAGCAGTACTTC. It yields the protein CASNRAGDSNEQYF. This chain joins TRBV4-1 and TRBJ2-7; 8 bases map to TRBD2. This CDR3 has 14 residues. Germline assignment: CDR1 MGHRA and CDR2 YSYEKL.

This clonotype was seen only a few times. The chain recombines TRBV6-1 with TRBJ1-4; tentative D call: TRBD1 (6 bases). In germline, CDR1 is MNHNS, CDR2 SASEGT. There are 14 residues in the CDR3. V dropped 8 bases and J dropped 8 bases, with 18 bases sitting between them. This chain's CDR3 is CASSQGGAREKLFF. As DNA, the CDR3 is TGTGCCAGCTCTCAAGGGGGGGCGAGAGAAAAACTGTTTTTT.

This clonotype was detected ten times or more. This chain links TRBV28 with TRBJ2-7; D is perhaps TRBD2 (6 bases). The CDR3 has 14 residues. Germline V CDR1 and CDR2: MDHEN, SYDVKM. V was cut by 7 bases and J by 6 bases, with 19 bases left in between. The CDR3 loop is CASIPAVAVSEQYF. As DNA, the CDR3 is TGTGCCAGCATCCCCGCGGTAGCGGTGTCCGAGCAGTACTTC.

This clonotype was observed many times. The CDR3 loop reads CASSQGLAGGELFF. The CDR3 DNA follows: TGTGCCAGCAGCCAAGGACTAGCGGGAGGCGAGCTGTTTTTT. This chain connects TRBV3-1 to TRBJ2-2; 13 bases match TRBD2. Germline lookup yields CDR1 LGHDT and CDR2 YNNKEL (reference sequence). V lost 1 base and J lost 11; bases outside the gene matches: 1. The CDR3 is 14 amino acids.

This clonotype was seen at least ten times. This chain links TRBV3-2 with TRBJ1-1; the DNA was not compared with TRBD1, the D call given in the table. TRBV3-2 is a pseudogene segment. The CDR3 loop spans 17 amino acids. The CDR3 is CASSQDYNRGGSTEAFF. The CDR3 DNA reads as TGTGCCAGCAGCCAAGATTATAACAGGGGAGGAAGCACTGAAGCTTTCTTT.